The clone carrying this T cell receptor beta chain was seen many times. Molecular barcoding with unique molecular identifiers was used for the TCRbeta library. TCRdb reprocessed the PCR reads via MiXCR and lists one record per CDR3 protein. This table has roughly 220,000 distinct CDR3 sequences, 8.4% appearing once. The V gene lost 2 bases and the J gene lost 2 bases, with 16 bases spanning the gap. CDR3 length: 16 amino acids. Germline lookup yields CDR1 SGHVS and CDR2 FQNEAQ. The source of the sample is a study of T-cell reconstitution after alpha-beta-depleted transplantation in children. This chain connects TRBV7-8 to TRBJ2-7; D possibly corresponds to TRBD2 (5 bases). The origin of this receptor is a male patient between 2 and 10 years old who had a stem cell transplant for acute myeloid leukemia, so the T cells may come from the graft donor. Sequencing was performed on PBMCs, mostly from graft donor cells, taken 360 days after TCRalphabeta/CD19-depleted stem cell transplant. The CDR3 sequence: CASSLTLLEKAYEQYF. The CDR3 DNA reads as TGTGCCAGCAGCTTAACCCTACTAGAGAAAGCCTACGAGCAGTACTTC.